What follows are 16 T cell receptor beta chains derived from one specimen sequenced in a study of shared clonotypes between healthy human individuals. The assay was immunoSEQ multiplex PCR, and TCRdb's table has in-frame clones only and misses some. The repertoire holds just under 350,000 clones, about 73% seen once, with over 9.5% in the top ten. The sample was memory CD4+ T cells sorted from blood. Subset indicated: CD45RA-negative fraction. These receptors originate from a young man in good health.

The CDR3 coding sequence is TGTGCCAGCAGCGTACTGGACGGCTTCTCTGGAAACACCATATATTTT. It codes for CASSVLDGFSGNTIYF. The chain couples TRBV9 to TRBJ1-3; D unclear. The CDR3 consists of 16 residues. V dropped 1 base and J dropped 0 bases, with 11 bases sitting between them. Per the germline V gene, CDR1 is SGDLS and CDR2 is YYNGEE.

At least ten counts were recorded for this clone. This chain's CDR3 is CASSLAPGVREQYF. CDR3 DNA sequence: TGTGCCAGCAGCTTAGCTCCGGGAGTGCGGGAGCAGTACTTC. The genes are TRBV7-2 and TRBJ2-7; TRBD2 might be the D (6 bases). The V gene's germline CDR1 is SGHTA and CDR2 FQGNSA. V was pared by 0 bases and J by 7 bases, with 13 bases between. This CDR3 is 14 amino acids long.

The chain employs TRBV27 and TRBJ2-1; 9 bases are shared with TRBD2. This CDR3 has 17 residues. Trimming took 3 bases from V and 7 from J; bases not matched to a gene: 13. The germline gives CDR1 MNHEY, CDR2 SMNVEV (reference sequence). The DNA for the CDR3 is TGTGCCAGCAGTTTCGGGCGGGAGGGCCGGACGTCGAATGAGCAGTTCTTC. Translation gives CASSFGREGRTSNEQFF.

The CDR3 is CASSQTGANNQPQHF. The CDR3 DNA follows: TGTGCCAGCAGCCAAACAGGGGCAAACAATCAGCCCCAGCATTTT. The chain carries TRBV28 and TRBJ1-5; TRBD1 agrees at 7 bases. This CDR3 has 15 amino acids. Losses at the gene ends were 6 bases for V and 3 bases for J; bases not matched to a gene: 8. The germline V gene encodes CDR1 MDHEN and CDR2 SYDVKM. The variable domain in full, completed from reference TRBV28 and TRBJ1-5, reads DVKVTQSSRYLVKRTGEKVFLECVQDMDHENMFWYRQDPGLGLRLIYFSYDVKMKEKGDIPEGYSVSREKKERFSLILESASTNQTSMYLCASSQTGANNQPQHFGDGTRLSIL.

J is TRBJ2-7 and V is TRBV27; 7 bases fit TRBD1. Trimming at V came to 3 bases and at J to 6 bases, leaving 2 bases not matched to a gene. Germline V CDR1 and CDR2: MNHEY, SMNVEV (reference sequence). The CDR3 has 12 residues. CDR3 amino acids: CASSFRTGEQYF. CDR3 coding DNA: TGTGCCAGCAGTTTCCGGACAGGCGAGCAGTACTTC.

This rearrangement joins TRBV5-1 to TRBJ2-5, with TRBD1 matching 8 bases. The CDR3 totals 16 residues. The junction had 7 bases not matched to a gene; V was cut back by 2 bases and J by 1 base. Germline lookup yields CDR1 SGHRS and CDR2 YFSETQ. Here the CDR3 DNA reads TGCGCCAGCAGCTTTCGGCAGGGGGCTCTCCAAGAGACCCAGTACTTC. Amino acid sequence: CASSFRQGALQETQYF.

This CDR3 is CASSFAGSTDTQYF. DNA for the CDR3: TGTGCCAGCAGTTTTGCGGGGTCCACAGATACGCAGTATTTT. The chain joins TRBV28 to TRBJ2-3, with D perhaps matching TRBD2 (6 bases). V lost 3 bases, J lost 2 bases, and 9 bases lay in between. CDR3 size: 14 residues. Per the germline V gene, CDR1 is MDHEN and CDR2 is SYDVKM.

This clone has more than one count but fewer than ten. V gene TRBV15 combines with J gene TRBJ2-1; the D is unclear. The CDR3 consists of 13 residues. Germline V lookup: CDR1 LNHNV, CDR2 YYDKDF (reference sequence). V lost 3 bases to trimming and J lost 7 bases, with 10 bases between them. In DNA, the CDR3 is TGTGCCACCAGCAGGCCTATAGTAAATGAGCAGTTCTTC. This codes for CATSRPIVNEQFF.

To note about this clone: A much larger clonotype is one base distant, so this may be a read error. The sample carries other DNA sequences with the same CDR3. The rearrangement joins TRBV7-2 to TRBJ2-7; 8 nucleotides line up with TRBD1. The CDR3 is 14 residues long. The germline V gene encodes CDR1 SGHTA and CDR2 FQGNSA. J was trimmed by 1 base and V by 3 bases; bases with no gene match: 2. The CDR3 nucleotides read TGTGCCAGCAGCTTGACAGGGGCGTCCTACGAGCAGTACTTC. It specifies CASSLTGASYEQYF.

The chain recombines TRBV7-9 with TRBJ1-2; 7 nucleotides align to TRBD1. The CDR3 consists of 15 residues. Per the germline V gene, CDR1 is SEHNR and CDR2 is FQNEAQ (reference sequence). The ends lost 9 bases at V and 10 bases at J; junction bases unmatched: 20. The chain's CDR3 is CASGETGYRRSPYTF. Written as DNA, the CDR3 is TGTGCCAGTGGGGAGACAGGGTACCGAAGGAGCCCCTACACCTTC.

The chain links TRBV29-1 to TRBJ2-7; D is undetermined. The CDR3 extends over 12 amino acids. V dropped 0 bases and J dropped 5 bases, with 8 bases sitting between them. In germline, CDR1 is SQVTM, CDR2 ANQGSEA. The CDR3 DNA reads as TGCAGCGTTGAAGATCGGGCGAACGAGCAGTACTTC. Translated: CSVEDRANEQYF.

CDR3 in amino acids: CASSERVLYEQYF. CDR3 nucleotide sequence: TGTGCCAGCAGTGAAAGGGTCCTCTACGAGCAGTACTTC. The chain links TRBV6-1 to TRBJ2-7; no reliable D call. Germline V gene data show CDR1 as MNHNS and CDR2 as SASEGT. This CDR3 is 13 amino acids long. Trimming cost V 2 bases and J 3 bases, with 8 bases left between them.

This clone appeared many times. The chain uses TRBV5-6 and TRBJ2-2, with D tentatively TRBD2 (6 bases). V gave up 0 bases and J gave up 1 base, with 13 bases separating them. The V gene's germline CDR1 is SGHDT and CDR2 YYEEEE. The CDR3 is 17 residues long. CDR3 loop: CASSLVMWGLNTGELFF. CDR3 DNA: TGTGCCAGCAGCTTGGTAATGTGGGGACTGAACACCGGGGAGCTGTTTTTT. Based on the CDR3 plus reference TRBV5-6 and TRBJ2-2, the full variable domain is DAGVTQSPTHLIKTRGQQVTLRCSPKSGHDTVSWYQQALGQGPQFIFQYYEEEERQRGNFPDRFSGHQFPNYSSELNVNALLLGDSALYLCASSLVMWGLNTGELFFGEGSRLTVL.

This clone was seen a few times. CDR3 sequence (DNA): TGTGCCAGCAGTGACTCTTACTCCACCGGGGAGCTGTTTTTT. Protein product: CASSDSYSTGELFF. This chain uses TRBV6-4 with TRBJ2-2, with unresolved D. Deletions cut 0 bases from V and 4 bases from J, with 6 bases between. CDR1 is MRHNA and CDR2 is SNTAGT in the germline V gene. This CDR3 is 14 amino acids long.

V usage is TRBV20-1 and J usage is TRBJ1-1, with 7 bases identical to TRBD1. The V gene's germline CDR1 is DFQATT and CDR2 SNEGSKA (reference sequence). J lost 11 bases, V lost 3 bases, and 6 bases had no gene match. The CDR3 contains 11 residues. This CDR3 reads CSASFRGQAFF. DNA for the CDR3: TGCAGTGCTAGTTTTAGGGGGCAGGCTTTCTTT.

The genes are TRBV7-8 and TRBJ2-7; D not resolved. V was trimmed by 2 bases and J by 1 base, leaving 12 bases between them. Germline-derived CDR1 and CDR2 are SGHVS and FQNEAQ. The CDR3 loop spans 15 amino acids. The CDR3: CASSLRALLSYEQYF. DNA of the CDR3: TGTGCCAGCAGCTTACGGGCCCTTCTATCCTACGAGCAGTACTTC.